This TCR beta chain originates from a study of T cell responses to AZD1222 COVID-19 vaccine. Study observations and caveats: CD4 TCRs linked to vaccination spanned spike, dominating at 160-218 and 743-854. Two AZD1222 administrations were followed by greater Spike-specific TCR breadth and depth.

CDR1 MDHEN and CDR2 SYDVKM come from the germline V gene. This CDR3 has 14 residues. V was trimmed by 2 bases and J by 2 bases, leaving 9 bases between them. The repertoire was sequenced with immunoSEQ multiplex PCR; TCRdb's copy has only in-frame clones and lacks some. The repertoire includes about 120,000 clones, around 90% of them detected once, and around 3.8% sits in the top ten. Regarding this clone: Its antigen is currently unknown.

The sequence came from an adult who received the MenACWY meningococcal vaccine as a control. Specimen: peripheral blood, collected 28 days after the second dose of the MenACWY control vaccine. The V gene is TRBV28, the J gene TRBJ1-1; unclear D gene. The CDR3 DNA follows: TGTGCCAGCAGTTTACAGGTGGCTAACACTGAAGCTTTCTTT. Residues: CASSLQVANTEAFF.